This T cell receptor beta chain was retrieved from a study of blood T cell repertoires in COVID-19. About the research overall: Researchers got acute and convalescent COVID-19 samples from the United States, Italy and Spain. The cDNA or gDNA used as material had been derived from T cells, B-cell-depleted T cells, or PBMCs.

The CDR3 has 11 amino acids. Germline V gives CDR1 LGHDT, CDR2 YNNKEL (reference sequence). The V end lost 0 bases, the J end lost 7 bases, and 3 bases lay between the germline ends. Clones were read by immunoSEQ multiplex PCR, and TCRdb kept only the in-frame ones, dropping some. The sample yields 86,000 or so clones, 90% to 95% seen once. The chain combines TRBV3-1 (or the pseudogene TRBV3-2) with TRBJ1-2; no definite D call. The sample consisted of peripheral blood. This sequence originates from a human donor with active COVID-19. The donor label of this sample is uncertain. CDR3 DNA sequence: TGTGCCAGCAGCCAAGACGGTGGCTACACCTTC. It encodes CASSQDGGYTF.